Listed below are T cell receptor beta chains from one sample, sequenced in a study of beta chain features in type 1 diabetes. Method: immunoSEQ multiplex PCR; TCRdb's copy keeps in-frame clones and lacks some. The sample yields 310,000 or so clones, 15% seen once. Sequencing used naive CD4+ T cells from blood. The receptor source for this set is a man aged 18 to 30 with type 1 diabetes. The CDR3 runs from the conserved cysteine through the conserved F or W. A D gene is named only where the DNA matches it firmly. The listing skips clone size in some rows; elsewhere it reads once, few, many or a size class.

>few|TRBJ2-1|17|TRBV7-9|NA
CASSRHPGGGAYNEQFF
TGTGCCAGCAGCAGACATCCCGGCGGGGGCGCCTACAATGAGCAGTTCTTC
>NA|TRBJ2-7|14|TRBV4-1|NA
CASSPDSPSYEQYF
TGCGCCAGCAGCCCCGATAGCCCTTCCTACGAGCAGTACTTC
>few|TRBJ1-1|15|TRBV7-9|TRBD1
CASSLVPSDRGESFF
TGTGCCAGCAGCTTAGTCCCCTCCGACAGGGGGGAATCTTTCTTT
>NA|TRBJ2-1|18|TRBV7-2|TRBD2
CASSPTLWTSGRDAEQFF
TGTGCCAGCAGCCCAACTCTGTGGACTAGCGGGAGGGATGCGGAGCAGTTCTTC
>NA|TRBJ2-2|21|TRBV27|TRBD2
CASSFSPGSVAGPGDTGELFF
TGTGCCAGCAGTTTCTCGCCAGGATCGGTAGCGGGACCCGGGGACACCGGGGAGCTGTTTTTT
>NA|TRBJ2-5|14|TRBV7-2|NA
CASSPFTGSETQYF
TGTGCCAGCAGCCCTTTTACGGGTTCAGAGACCCAGTACTTC
>NA|TRBJ2-1|14|TRBV30|TRBD1
CAWKTGVSYNEQFF
TGTGCCTGGAAGACAGGGGTCTCCTACAATGAGCAGTTCTTC
>few|TRBJ1-2|17|TRBV15|NA
CATSRDYLDRNSRGYTF
TGTGCCACCAGCAGAGATTACCTTGACAGGAACTCCCGGGGCTACACCTTC
>NA|TRBJ1-3|13|TRBV5-1|NA
CASSSVSGNTIYF
TGCGCCAGCAGCTCAGTCTCTGGAAACACCATATATTTT
>NA|TRBJ1-4|13|TRBV5-6|NA
CASSYGQWEKLFF
TGTGCCAGCAGCTACGGACAATGGGAAAAACTGTTTTTT
>few|TRBJ2-5|15|TRBV7-9|TRBD2
CASSSGLAAQETQYF
TGTGCCAGCAGCTCAGGACTAGCGGCTCAAGAGACCCAGTACTTC
>NA|TRBJ1-2|15|TRBV27|TRBD1
CASRLTRDRVYGYTF
TGTGCCAGCCGACTCACCCGGGACAGGGTCTATGGCTACACCTTC
>NA|TRBJ2-3|15|TRBV2|NA
CASRKTGIGTDTQYF
TGTGCCAGCAGGAAAACAGGGATTGGCACAGATACGCAGTATTTT
>NA|TRBJ2-3|15|TRBV10-3|NA
CAISEGGSITDTQYF
TGTGCCATCAGTGAGGGCGGTAGCATCACAGATACGCAGTATTTT
>NA|TRBJ2-1|18|TRBV4-1|TRBD2
CASSQDLVAGAQYNEQFF
TGCGCCAGCAGCCAAGATCTTGTAGCGGGAGCGCAATACAATGAGCAGTTCTTC
>NA|TRBJ2-7|13|TRBV6-5|TRBD2
CASSYREGYEQYF
TGTGCCAGCAGTTACCGGGAGGGCTACGAGCAGTACTTC
>few|TRBJ2-7|16|TRBV7-9|TRBD2
CASSSVTSGRSYEQYF
TGTGCCAGCAGCTCAGTGACTAGCGGGAGGTCATACGAGCAGTACTTC
>once|TRBJ2-5|14|TRBV6-1|NA
CASSLRQGQETQYF
TGTGCCAGCAGTTTGCGGCAGGGACAAGAGACCCAGTACTTC
>few|TRBJ1-5|10|TRBV20-1|NA
CSAMEGPQHF
TGCAGTGCCATGGAGGGTCCCCAGCATTTT
>NA|TRBJ2-5|14|TRBV28|NA
CASRPEDGKETQYF
TGTGCCAGCAGGCCCGAGGACGGGAAAGAGACCCAGTACTTC
>NA|TRBJ2-1|14|TRBV29-1|TRBD2
CRVPTGGPYNEQFF
TGCAGGGTCCCGACGGGAGGGCCCTACAATGAGCAGTTCTTC
>few|TRBJ2-3|15|TRBV7-2|NA
CASSAAAPPTDTQYF
TGTGCCAGCAGCGCGGCGGCCCCGCCCACAGATACGCAGTATTTT
>few|TRBJ1-6|15|TRBV4-3|NA
CASSRMTSDNSPLHF
TGCGCCAGCAGCCGCATGACATCCGATAATTCACCCCTCCACTTT
>NA|TRBJ2-1|13|TRBV5-5|TRBD2
CASSFQGGNEQFF
TGTGCCAGCAGCTTCCAGGGAGGGAATGAGCAGTTCTTC
>few|TRBJ1-2|13|TRBV6-5|TRBD1
CASRTGGFYGYTF
TGTGCCAGCAGAACAGGGGGATTCTATGGCTACACCTTC
>NA|TRBJ1-1|13|TRBV6-1|NA
CASRTRLNTEAFF
TGTGCCAGCAGGACTCGGTTGAACACTGAAGCTTTCTTT
>few|TRBJ2-3|13|TRBV27|NA
CASSTPRTDTQYF
TGTGCCAGCAGCACCCCGCGAACAGATACGCAGTATTTT
>few|TRBJ2-1|13|TRBV27|TRBD2
CASSLIAGRREFF
TGTGCCAGCAGTTTGATCGCCGGGAGGCGGGAGTTCTTC
>NA|TRBJ2-1|17|TRBV5-4|TRBD1
CASSQNTGAFLYNEQFF
TGTGCCAGCAGTCAAAATACAGGGGCGTTCCTCTACAATGAGCAGTTCTTC
>NA|TRBJ2-7|13|TRBV10-3|NA
CAISESVSYEQYF
TGTGCCATCAGTGAGTCCGTTTCCTACGAGCAGTACTTC
>NA|TRBJ1-2|15|TRBV6-5|NA
CASTPRGRDNYGYTF
TGTGCCAGCACCCCTCGAGGGAGGGATAACTATGGCTACACCTTC
>NA|TRBJ2-1|15|TRBV9|NA
CASSKTGSSYNEQFF
TGTGCCAGCAGTAAAACAGGGAGCTCCTACAATGAGCAGTTCTTC
>NA|TRBJ2-1|16|TRBV28|TRBD2
CASSLSAGGSYNEQFF
TGTGCCAGCAGTTTATCGGCGGGGGGCTCCTACAATGAGCAGTTCTTC
>few|TRBJ2-6|19|TRBV11-2|NA
CASSLDPVRVDSGANVLTF
TGTGCCAGCAGCTTAGATCCCGTCAGGGTGGACTCTGGGGCCAACGTCCTGACTTTC
>few|TRBJ1-6|16|TRBV25-1|NA
CASVAPSDRYNSPLHF
TGTGCCAGCGTGGCCCCCTCGGACAGATATAATTCACCCCTCCACTTT
>NA|TRBJ2-7|13|TRBV2|NA
CASSFDYSYEQYF
TGTGCCAGCAGTTTCGACTATTCCTACGAGCAGTACTTC
>NA|TRBJ1-1|14|TRBV4-2|NA
CASSIGSAGTEAFF
TGTGCCAGCAGCATAGGGAGTGCTGGCACTGAAGCTTTCTTT
>NA|TRBJ2-1|18|TRBV5-1|TRBD2
CASSGPTLAGGHENEQFF
TGCGCCAGCAGCGGGCCGACACTAGCGGGAGGGCATGAGAATGAGCAGTTCTTC
>NA|TRBJ2-7|15|TRBV29-1|TRBD2
CSVGLAGGPPWEQYF
TGCAGCGTTGGACTAGCGGGAGGGCCCCCTTGGGAGCAGTACTTC
>few|TRBJ2-7|16|TRBV10-3|NA
CAISESRDLALGEQYF
TGTGCCATCAGTGAGTCTAGGGACTTAGCCCTGGGGGAGCAGTACTTC
>NA|TRBJ2-5|12|TRBV30|NA
CAWGGSQETQYF
TGTGCCTGGGGGGGCAGCCAAGAGACCCAGTACTTC
>few|TRBJ2-7|15|TRBV6-1|NA
CASRETTVSIHEQYF
TGTGCCAGCAGGGAGACGACAGTCTCTATTCACGAGCAGTACTTC
>few|TRBJ2-1|17|TRBV11-2|NA
CASTSVQGPRGRNEQFF
TGTGCCAGCACCTCCGTTCAGGGACCTCGAGGGAGGAATGAGCAGTTCTTC
>NA|TRBJ2-5|14|TRBV5-6|TRBD2
CASSLAVTSSTQYF
TGTGCCAGCAGCCTAGCGGTTACCTCGTCGACCCAGTACTTC
>NA|TRBJ1-2|14|TRBV7-9|NA
CASSFGGGAYGYTF
TGTGCCAGCAGCTTCGGGGGGGGTGCCTATGGCTACACCTTC
>NA|TRBJ1-2|12|TRBV5-1|NA
CASSFGEDGYTF
TGCGCCAGCAGCTTCGGGGAGGATGGCTACACCTTC
>NA|TRBJ2-3|13|TRBV29-1|TRBD2
CSAGGRAVDTQYF
TGCAGCGCAGGCGGGAGGGCCGTTGATACGCAGTATTTT
>NA|TRBJ2-3|13|TRBV5-1|NA
CASSATSTDTQYF
TGCGCCAGCAGCGCAACTAGCACAGATACGCAGTATTTT
>few|TRBJ2-5|12|TRBV29-1|NA
CSVEPGRETQYF
TGCAGCGTTGAGCCAGGGAGGGAGACCCAGTACTTC
>NA|TRBJ1-1|12|TRBV6-1|NA
CASSKGALWAFF
TGTGCCAGCAGTAAAGGGGCTTTATGGGCTTTCTTT